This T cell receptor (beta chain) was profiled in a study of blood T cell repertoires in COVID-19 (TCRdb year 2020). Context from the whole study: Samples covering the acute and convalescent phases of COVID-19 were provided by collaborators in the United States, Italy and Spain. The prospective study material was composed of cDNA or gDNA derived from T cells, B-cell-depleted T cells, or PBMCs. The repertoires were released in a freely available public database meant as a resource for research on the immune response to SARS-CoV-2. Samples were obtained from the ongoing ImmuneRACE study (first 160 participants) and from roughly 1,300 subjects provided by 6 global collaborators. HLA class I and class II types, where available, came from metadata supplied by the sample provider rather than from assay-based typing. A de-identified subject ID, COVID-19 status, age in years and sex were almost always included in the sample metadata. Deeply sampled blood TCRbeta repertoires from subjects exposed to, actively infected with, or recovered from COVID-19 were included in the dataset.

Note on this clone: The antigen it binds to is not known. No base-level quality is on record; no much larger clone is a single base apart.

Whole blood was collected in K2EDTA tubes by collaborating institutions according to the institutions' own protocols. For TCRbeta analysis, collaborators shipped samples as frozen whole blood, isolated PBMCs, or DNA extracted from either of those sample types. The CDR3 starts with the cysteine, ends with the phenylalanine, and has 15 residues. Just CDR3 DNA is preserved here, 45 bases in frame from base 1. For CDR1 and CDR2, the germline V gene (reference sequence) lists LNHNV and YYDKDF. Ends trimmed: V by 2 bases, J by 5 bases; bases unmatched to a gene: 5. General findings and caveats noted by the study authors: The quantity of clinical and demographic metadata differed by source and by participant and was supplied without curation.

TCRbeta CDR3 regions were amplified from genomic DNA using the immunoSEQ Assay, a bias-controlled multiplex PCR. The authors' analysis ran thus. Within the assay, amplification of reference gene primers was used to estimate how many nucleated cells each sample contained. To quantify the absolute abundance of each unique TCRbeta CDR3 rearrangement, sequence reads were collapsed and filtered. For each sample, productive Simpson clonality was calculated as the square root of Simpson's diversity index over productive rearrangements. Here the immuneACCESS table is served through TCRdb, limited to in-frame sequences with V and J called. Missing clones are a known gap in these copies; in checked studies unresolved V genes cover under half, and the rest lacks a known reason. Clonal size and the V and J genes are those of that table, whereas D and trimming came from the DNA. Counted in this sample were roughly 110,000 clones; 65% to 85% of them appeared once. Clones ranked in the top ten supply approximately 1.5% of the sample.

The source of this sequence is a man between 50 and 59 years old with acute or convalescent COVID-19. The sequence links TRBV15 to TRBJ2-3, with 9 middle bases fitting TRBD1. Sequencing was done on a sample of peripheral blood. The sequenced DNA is TGTGCCACCAGCAGAACTCGGACAGGGGTAGATACGCAGTATTTT. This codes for CATSRTRTGVDTQYF.